Listed below are T cell receptor beta chains from one sample, sequenced in a study of T cells in Graves' hyperthyroidism and ophthalmopathy. One entry per CDR3 protein, called by TCRdb with MiXCR from the multiplex PCR reads. The sample yields around 340,000 distinct CDR3 sequences, over 20% seen once. Material: blood. The receptors stem from a woman aged 50 to 60 with Graves' hyperthyroidism. The CDR3 runs from the conserved cysteine through the conserved F or W. The order of the fields is V gene, clone size, J gene, D gene, CDR3 DNA, CDR3 protein. D genes are given only for firm matches. Not all rows give a size; the values are once, few, many and, for expanded clones, a class.

v_gene: TRBV28; abundance: many; j_gene: TRBJ2-3; d_gene: -; CDR3nt: TGTGCCAGCCCCCCCGGTGGGGTCACAGATACGCAGTATTTT; CDR3aa: CASPPGGVTDTQYF
v_gene: TRBV14; abundance: many; j_gene: TRBJ2-7; d_gene: TRBD2; CDR3nt: TGTGCCAGCAGCCTTATTAGCGGGAGTTCCTACGAGCAGTACTTC; CDR3aa: CASSLISGSSYEQYF
v_gene: TRBV14; abundance: many; j_gene: TRBJ2-7; d_gene: TRBD1; CDR3nt: TGTGCCAGCAGCGGGACAGGCGGCTACGAGCAGTACTTC; CDR3aa: CASSGTGGYEQYF
v_gene: TRBV7-2; abundance: many; j_gene: TRBJ1-2; d_gene: -; CDR3nt: TGTGCCAGCAGCTCCACAGAGAACTATGGCTACACCTTC; CDR3aa: CASSSTENYGYTF
v_gene: TRBV11-2; abundance: -; j_gene: TRBJ1-5; d_gene: -; CDR3nt: TGTGCCAGCAGCTTAGGCGGTAGTGGCAGCAACTATAGCAATCAGCCCCAGCATTTT; CDR3aa: CASSLGGSGSNYSNQPQHF
v_gene: TRBV5-1; abundance: many; j_gene: TRBJ1-1; d_gene: TRBD1; CDR3nt: TGCGCCAGCAGCACGGGACAGACCATGAACACTGAAGCTTTCTTT; CDR3aa: CASSTGQTMNTEAFF
v_gene: TRBV20-1; abundance: many; j_gene: TRBJ1-1; d_gene: -; CDR3nt: TGCAGTGCTGATGGGGGGTCCCTGAACACTGAAGCTTTCTTT; CDR3aa: CSADGGSLNTEAFF
v_gene: TRBV6-1; abundance: few; j_gene: TRBJ1-5; d_gene: -; CDR3nt: TGTGCCAGCAGTCCTAAGGCGGACGTAGGGGTGGTCCGGCCCCAGCATTTT; CDR3aa: CASSPKADVGVVRPQHF
v_gene: TRBV28; abundance: many; j_gene: TRBJ2-4; d_gene: TRBD2; CDR3nt: TGTGCCAGCAGTTTATATTCACTAGCGGCAGTCAAAAACATTCAGTACTTC; CDR3aa: CASSLYSLAAVKNIQYF
v_gene: TRBV6-1; abundance: -; j_gene: TRBJ1-1; d_gene: TRBD1; CDR3nt: TGTGCCAGCAGACAGGGGGCGCAAAGCTACGCCACTGAAGCTTTCTTT; CDR3aa: CASRQGAQSYATEAFF
v_gene: TRBV29-1; abundance: few; j_gene: TRBJ2-7; d_gene: -; CDR3nt: TGCAGCGTTGACAGGGGATGGGTGCAGTACTTC; CDR3aa: CSVDRGWVQYF
v_gene: TRBV30; abundance: many; j_gene: TRBJ1-6; d_gene: -; CDR3nt: TGTGCCTGGAATAGGGGGAATGATAATTCACCCCTCCACTTT; CDR3aa: CAWNRGNDNSPLHF
v_gene: TRBV6-2/TRBV6-3; abundance: -; j_gene: TRBJ2-1; d_gene: TRBD1; CDR3nt: TGTGCCAGCAGTGCTGACAGGGAAAATGAGCAGTTCTTC; CDR3aa: CASSADRENEQFF
v_gene: TRBV18; abundance: many; j_gene: TRBJ1-2; d_gene: -; CDR3nt: TGTGCCAGCTCACCCGCTGGTGACGCCTATGGCTACACCTTC; CDR3aa: CASSPAGDAYGYTF
v_gene: TRBV2; abundance: many; j_gene: TRBJ2-7; d_gene: -; CDR3nt: TGTGCCAGCAGTGAATGGGGTTATGAGCAGTACTTC; CDR3aa: CASSEWGYEQYF
v_gene: TRBV19; abundance: -; j_gene: TRBJ2-5; d_gene: -; CDR3nt: TGTGCCAGTACTATAGCGGACAACCAGGAGACCCAGTACTTC; CDR3aa: CASTIADNQETQYF
v_gene: TRBV7-2; abundance: -; j_gene: TRBJ2-3; d_gene: -; CDR3nt: TGTGCCAGCAGCTTTGGGAGCTGGACTAGCACAGATACGCAGTATTTT; CDR3aa: CASSFGSWTSTDTQYF
v_gene: TRBV4-1; abundance: -; j_gene: TRBJ2-1; d_gene: -; CDR3nt: TGCGCCAGCAGCCAAGGCCAGCCTCCTGAGGTATACAATGAGCAGTTCTTC; CDR3aa: CASSQGQPPEVYNEQFF
v_gene: TRBV28; abundance: many; j_gene: TRBJ1-2; d_gene: -; CDR3nt: TGTGCCAGCAGCCAAGATGCAGGGGATGGCTACACCTTC; CDR3aa: CASSQDAGDGYTF
v_gene: TRBV7-9; abundance: many; j_gene: TRBJ2-1; d_gene: TRBD2; CDR3nt: TGTGCCAGCAGCGCCTCGGGACTAGCGGGGAATGAGCAGTTCTTC; CDR3aa: CASSASGLAGNEQFF
v_gene: TRBV7-9; abundance: few; j_gene: TRBJ2-5; d_gene: TRBD2; CDR3nt: TGTGCCAGCAGCTTAGCCCTAGCGGCAGAAGAGACCCAGTACTTC; CDR3aa: CASSLALAAEETQYF
v_gene: TRBV30; abundance: many; j_gene: TRBJ2-1; d_gene: -; CDR3nt: TGTGCCTGGTCACTAGTTTCTGGTGAGCAGTTCTTC; CDR3aa: CAWSLVSGEQFF
v_gene: TRBV5-1; abundance: few; j_gene: TRBJ2-2; d_gene: TRBD2; CDR3nt: TGCGCCAGCAGCTCGGGACTAGCGGGAGGTTCCACCGGGGAGCTGTTTTTT; CDR3aa: CASSSGLAGGSTGELFF
v_gene: TRBV6-1; abundance: many; j_gene: TRBJ2-7; d_gene: TRBD2; CDR3nt: TGTGCCAGCAGCAGGACTAGCGGGATAGGTGAGCAGTACTTC; CDR3aa: CASSRTSGIGEQYF
v_gene: TRBV7-9; abundance: few; j_gene: TRBJ1-2; d_gene: TRBD1; CDR3nt: TGTGCCAGCAGCTTAGGGACAGGGGTTGATGGCTACACCTTC; CDR3aa: CASSLGTGVDGYTF
v_gene: TRBV5-1; abundance: -; j_gene: TRBJ1-4; d_gene: TRBD1; CDR3nt: TGCGCCAGCAGCCCTCCGGGACAGGGGATTAATCAGGAAAAACTGTTTTTT; CDR3aa: CASSPPGQGINQEKLFF
v_gene: TRBV6-2/TRBV6-3; abundance: many; j_gene: TRBJ1-6; d_gene: -; CDR3nt: TGTGCCAGCAGCACCCTAGGGGAAAATTCACCCCTCCACTTT; CDR3aa: CASSTLGENSPLHF
v_gene: TRBV28; abundance: many; j_gene: TRBJ2-7; d_gene: -; CDR3nt: TGTGCCAGCAGTCCTCGGGCCGCCTGGTTCTCCTACGAGCAGTACTTC; CDR3aa: CASSPRAAWFSYEQYF
v_gene: TRBV6-2/TRBV6-3; abundance: once; j_gene: TRBJ1-2; d_gene: -; CDR3nt: TGTGCCAGCAGTTACTCGAGAGGGGATGGCTACACCTTC; CDR3aa: CASSYSRGDGYTF
v_gene: TRBV7-8; abundance: few; j_gene: TRBJ1-6; d_gene: TRBD1; CDR3nt: TGTGCCAGCAGCAACGACAGGGTTCGAAATTCACCCCTCCACTTT; CDR3aa: CASSNDRVRNSPLHF
v_gene: TRBV27; abundance: many; j_gene: TRBJ1-5; d_gene: -; CDR3nt: TGTGCCAGCAGTTTATCTCAGCTTAGCAATCAGCCCCAGCATTTT; CDR3aa: CASSLSQLSNQPQHF
v_gene: TRBV3-1; abundance: few; j_gene: TRBJ2-2; d_gene: -; CDR3nt: TGTGCCAGCAGCCAAGTCCTGGCCCAGGACACCGGGGAGCTGTTTTTT; CDR3aa: CASSQVLAQDTGELFF
v_gene: TRBV2; abundance: -; j_gene: TRBJ2-7; d_gene: -; CDR3nt: TGTGCCAGCAGATCACTACCCTACGAGCAGTACTTC; CDR3aa: CASRSLPYEQYF
v_gene: TRBV2; abundance: many; j_gene: TRBJ1-1; d_gene: -; CDR3nt: TGTGCCAGCCAAAGGGGAGGTCCAGGGAACACTGAAGCTTTCTTT; CDR3aa: CASQRGGPGNTEAFF
v_gene: TRBV12-3/TRBV12-4; abundance: few; j_gene: TRBJ1-2; d_gene: -; CDR3nt: TGTGCCAGCAGTTATGCAGGGAACTATGGCTACACCTTC; CDR3aa: CASSYAGNYGYTF
v_gene: TRBV7-8; abundance: few; j_gene: TRBJ1-5; d_gene: -; CDR3nt: TGTGCCAGCAGCCCTACGTTGGGGGGCGCGGCGCATTTT; CDR3aa: CASSPTLGGAAHF
v_gene: TRBV12-3/TRBV12-4; abundance: many; j_gene: TRBJ1-1; d_gene: TRBD1; CDR3nt: TGTGCCAGCAGTCCCTTGACCCGCCGGGACAGGGGTTTGAACTCGGAAGCTTTCTTT; CDR3aa: CASSPLTRRDRGLNSEAFF
v_gene: TRBV6-1; abundance: -; j_gene: TRBJ2-7; d_gene: TRBD2; CDR3nt: TGTGCCGTACAAACTAGCGGGAGTTTGGAGCAGTACTTC; CDR3aa: CAVQTSGSLEQYF
v_gene: TRBV29-1; abundance: few; j_gene: TRBJ2-3; d_gene: -; CDR3nt: TGCAGCGTTGGCGCGCGCACAGATACGCAGTATTTT; CDR3aa: CSVGARTDTQYF
v_gene: TRBV7-8; abundance: few; j_gene: TRBJ1-5; d_gene: -; CDR3nt: TGTGCCAGCAGCTTAGATCCGGGGATCGGTCAGCCCCAGCATTTT; CDR3aa: CASSLDPGIGQPQHF
v_gene: TRBV2; abundance: many; j_gene: TRBJ2-7; d_gene: -; CDR3nt: TGTGCCAGCAAGGCCCGGGGATGGGACTACGAGCAGTACTTC; CDR3aa: CASKARGWDYEQYF